This TCR beta chain was observed in a study of shared T cell receptors in the human thymus. Clones were read by immunoSEQ multiplex PCR, and TCRdb kept only the in-frame ones, dropping some. The table lists some 400,000 clones, over 90% of them singletons, with roughly 0.02% in the top ten. This clone was seen just once. The sequence was collected from a human donor. Sequencing used thymocytes.

CDR3 region: CASSAYHWTSGRTDTQYF. CDR3 in DNA: TGTGCCAGCAGCGCTTACCATTGGACTAGCGGGAGAACAGATACGCAGTATTTT. The chain carries TRBV5-5 and TRBJ2-3; 13 bases are shared with TRBD2. Germline V gene lookup returns CDR1 SGHKS and CDR2 YYEKEE (reference sequence). The CDR3 sequence is 18 residues long. V trimming: 4 bases; J trimming: 3 bases; junction bases outside the gene matches: 11. Variable domain in full (rest from reference TRBV5-5 and TRBJ2-3): DAGVTQSPTHLIKTRGQQVTLRCSPISGHKSVSWYQQVLGQGPQFIFQYYEKEERGRGNFPDRFSARQFPNYSSELNVNALLLGDSALYLCASSAYHWTSGRTDTQYFGPGTRLTVL.